What follows describes a single T cell receptor (beta chain). The data derive from a study of blood T cell repertoires in COVID-19. The authors' processing: Reference gene primer amplification yielded estimated nucleated cell counts. Method: immunoSEQ multiplex PCR; TCRdb's copy keeps in-frame clones and lacks some. V, J and clone size derive from that table, while D and trimming were established from the DNA sequence. This sample carries 310,000 or so clones, around 88% of them seen once, and the ten largest clones take approximately 1.5%. With 8 bases removed from V and 0 bases from J, the gap between germline ends came to 11 bases. Germline V gene lookup returns CDR1 MDHEN and CDR2 SYDVKM. This CDR3 is built from 14 residues.

The chain couples TRBV28 to TRBJ1-3, with D tentatively TRBD1 (5 bases). This sequence was found in a woman between 50 and 59 years old with acute or convalescent COVID-19. The sequenced material came from peripheral blood. CDR3 in DNA: TGTGCCAGCGCCAGGGTGGACTCTGGAAACACCATATATTTT. As protein: CASARVDSGNTIYF.